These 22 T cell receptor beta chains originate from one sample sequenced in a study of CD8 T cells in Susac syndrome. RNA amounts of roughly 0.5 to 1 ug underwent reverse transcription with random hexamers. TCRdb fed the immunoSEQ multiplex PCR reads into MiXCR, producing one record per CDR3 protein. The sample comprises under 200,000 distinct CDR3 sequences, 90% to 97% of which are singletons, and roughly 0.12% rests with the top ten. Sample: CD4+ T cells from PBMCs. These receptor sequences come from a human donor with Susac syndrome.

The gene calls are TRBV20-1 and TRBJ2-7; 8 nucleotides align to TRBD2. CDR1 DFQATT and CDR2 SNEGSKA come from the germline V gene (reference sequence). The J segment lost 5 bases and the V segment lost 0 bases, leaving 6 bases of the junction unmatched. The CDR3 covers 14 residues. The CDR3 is CSARDGGSGDEQYF. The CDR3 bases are TGCAGTGCTAGAGATGGGGGTAGCGGGGACGAGCAGTACTTC.

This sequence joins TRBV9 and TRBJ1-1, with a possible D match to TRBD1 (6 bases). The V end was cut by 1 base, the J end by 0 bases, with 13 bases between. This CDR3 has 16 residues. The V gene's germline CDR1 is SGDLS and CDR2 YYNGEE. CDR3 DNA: TGTGCCAGCAGCGTATCAGGGGATATTGTGAACACTGAAGCTTTCTTT. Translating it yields CASSVSGDIVNTEAFF.

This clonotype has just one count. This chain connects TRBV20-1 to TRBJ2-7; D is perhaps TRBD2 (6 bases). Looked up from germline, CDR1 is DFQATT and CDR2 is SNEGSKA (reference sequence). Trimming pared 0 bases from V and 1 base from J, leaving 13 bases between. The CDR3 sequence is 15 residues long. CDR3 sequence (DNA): TGCAGTGCTAGAGATCGGGGGAGCCAATCCTACGAGCAGTACGTC. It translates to CSARDRGSQSYEQYV.

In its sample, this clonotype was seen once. The CDR3 DNA follows: TGTGCCAGCAGCTGGAGCGGGAGCAATGAGCAGTTCTTC. It is translated as CASSWSGSNEQFF. The chain couples TRBV5-4 to TRBJ2-1; TRBD2 matches at 8 bases. Germline-derived CDR1 and CDR2 are SGHNT and YYREEE (reference sequence). The CDR3 contains 13 residues. V shed 3 bases and J 6 bases; nucleotides not matched to a gene: 2.

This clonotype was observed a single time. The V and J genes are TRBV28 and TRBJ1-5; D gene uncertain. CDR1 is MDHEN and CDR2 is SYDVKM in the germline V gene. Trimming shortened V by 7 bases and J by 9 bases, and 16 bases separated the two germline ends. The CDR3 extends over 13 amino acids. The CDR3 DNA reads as TGTGCCAGCACCAATTCTGGGGTAGGGCCCCAGCATTTT. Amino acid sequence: CASTNSGVGPQHF.

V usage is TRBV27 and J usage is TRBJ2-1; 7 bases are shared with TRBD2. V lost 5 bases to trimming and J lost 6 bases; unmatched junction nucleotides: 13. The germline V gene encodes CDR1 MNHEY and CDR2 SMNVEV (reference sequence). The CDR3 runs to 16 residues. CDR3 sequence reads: CASSPLLGRGPNEQFF. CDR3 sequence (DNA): TGTGCCAGCAGTCCCCTTTTAGGGAGGGGTCCCAATGAGCAGTTCTTC.

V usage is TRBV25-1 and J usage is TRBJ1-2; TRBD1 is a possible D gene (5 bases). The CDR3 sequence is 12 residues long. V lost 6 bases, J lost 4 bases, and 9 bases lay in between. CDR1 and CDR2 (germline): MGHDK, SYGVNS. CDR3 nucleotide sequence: TGTGCCAGCAGGGGGGACCCCTATGGCTACACCTTC. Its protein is CASRGDPYGYTF.

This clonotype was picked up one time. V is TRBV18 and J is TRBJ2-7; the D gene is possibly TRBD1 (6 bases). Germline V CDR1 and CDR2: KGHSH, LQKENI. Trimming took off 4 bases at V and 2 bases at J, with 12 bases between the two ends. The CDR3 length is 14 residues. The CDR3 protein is CASSLQGSAYEQYF. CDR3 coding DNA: TGTGCCAGCTCACTCCAGGGGTCTGCCTACGAGCAGTACTTC.

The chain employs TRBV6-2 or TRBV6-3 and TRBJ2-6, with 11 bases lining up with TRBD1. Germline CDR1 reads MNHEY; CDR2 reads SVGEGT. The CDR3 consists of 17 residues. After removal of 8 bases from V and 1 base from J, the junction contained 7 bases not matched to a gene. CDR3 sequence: CASVRGQGASGANVLTF. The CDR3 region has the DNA TGTGCCAGCGTGCGCGGACAGGGGGCGTCTGGGGCCAACGTCCTGACTTTC.

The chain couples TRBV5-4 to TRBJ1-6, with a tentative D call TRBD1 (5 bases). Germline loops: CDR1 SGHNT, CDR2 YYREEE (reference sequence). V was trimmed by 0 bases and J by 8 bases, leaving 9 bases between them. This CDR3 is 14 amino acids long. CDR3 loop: CASSLAGIDSPLHF. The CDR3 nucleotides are TGTGCCAGCAGCTTGGCAGGGATTGATTCACCCCTCCACTTT.

CDR3 loop: CASSSRLFSTDTQYF. CDR3 DNA sequence: TGTGCCAGCAGCTCGCGACTTTTTAGCACAGATACGCAGTATTTT. The rearrangement joins TRBV7-9 to TRBJ2-3; D call uncertain. The germline gives CDR1 SEHNR, CDR2 FQNEAQ (reference sequence). The CDR3 spans 15 residues. V was trimmed by 4 bases and J by 0 bases, leaving 11 bases between them.

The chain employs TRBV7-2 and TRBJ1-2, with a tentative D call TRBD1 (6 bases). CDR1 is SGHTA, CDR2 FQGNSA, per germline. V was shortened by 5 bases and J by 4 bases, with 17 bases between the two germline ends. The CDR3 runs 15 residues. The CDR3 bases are TGTGCCAGCAGCCCCCAAGGACAGAACCTCTATGGCTACACCTTC. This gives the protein CASSPQGQNLYGYTF.

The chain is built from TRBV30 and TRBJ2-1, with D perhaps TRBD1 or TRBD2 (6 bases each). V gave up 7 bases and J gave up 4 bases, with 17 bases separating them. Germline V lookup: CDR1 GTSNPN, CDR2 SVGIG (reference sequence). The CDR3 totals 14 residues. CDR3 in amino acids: CALNNREVYNEQFF. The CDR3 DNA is TGTGCCTTAAATAACAGGGAGGTATACAATGAGCAGTTCTTC.

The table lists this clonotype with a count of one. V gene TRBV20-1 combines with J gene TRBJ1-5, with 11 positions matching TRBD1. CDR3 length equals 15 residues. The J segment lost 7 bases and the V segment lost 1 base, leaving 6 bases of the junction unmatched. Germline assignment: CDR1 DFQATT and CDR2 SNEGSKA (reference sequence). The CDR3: CSARGDRGDQQPQHF. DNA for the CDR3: TGCAGTGCTAGAGGGGACAGGGGGGATCAACAGCCCCAGCATTTT.

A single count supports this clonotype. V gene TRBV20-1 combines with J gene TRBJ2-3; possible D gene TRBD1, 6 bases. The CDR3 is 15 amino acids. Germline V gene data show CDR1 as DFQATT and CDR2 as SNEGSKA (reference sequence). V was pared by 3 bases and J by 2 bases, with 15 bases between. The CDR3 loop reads CSASPGPGVTDTQYF. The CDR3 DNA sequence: TGCAGTGCTAGCCCGGGACCAGGGGTCACAGATACGCAGTATTTT.

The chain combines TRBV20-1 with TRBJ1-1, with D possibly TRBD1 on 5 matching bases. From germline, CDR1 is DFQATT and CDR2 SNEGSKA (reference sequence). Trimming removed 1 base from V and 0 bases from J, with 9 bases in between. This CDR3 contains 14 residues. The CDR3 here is CSARVPGMNTEAFF. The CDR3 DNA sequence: TGCAGTGCTAGAGTTCCAGGGATGAACACTGAAGCTTTCTTT.

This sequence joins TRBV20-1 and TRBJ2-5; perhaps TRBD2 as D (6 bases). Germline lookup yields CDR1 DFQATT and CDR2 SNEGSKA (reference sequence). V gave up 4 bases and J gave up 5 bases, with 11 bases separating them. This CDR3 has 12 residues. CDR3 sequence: CSANGAGETQYF. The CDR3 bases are TGCAGTGCTAACGGAGCGGGTGAGACCCAGTACTTC.

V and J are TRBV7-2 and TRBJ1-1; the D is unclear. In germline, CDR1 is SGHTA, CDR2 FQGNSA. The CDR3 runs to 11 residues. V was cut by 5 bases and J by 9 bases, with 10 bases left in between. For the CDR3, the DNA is TGTGCCAGCAGCCGGGAGATTCAAGCTTTCTTT. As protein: CASSREIQAFF.

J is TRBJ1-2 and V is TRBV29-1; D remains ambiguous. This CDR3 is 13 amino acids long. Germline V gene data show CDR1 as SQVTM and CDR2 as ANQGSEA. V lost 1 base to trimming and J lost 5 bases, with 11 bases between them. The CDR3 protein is CSVEASLGYGYTF. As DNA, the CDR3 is TGCAGCGTTGAAGCCTCTTTGGGTTATGGCTACACCTTC. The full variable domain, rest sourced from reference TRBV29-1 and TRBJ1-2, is SAVISQKPSRDICQRGTSLTIQCQVDSQVTMMFWYRQQPGQSLTLIATANQGSEATYESGFVIDKFPISRPNLTFSTLTVSNMSPEDSSIYLCSVEASLGYGYTFGSGTRLTVV.

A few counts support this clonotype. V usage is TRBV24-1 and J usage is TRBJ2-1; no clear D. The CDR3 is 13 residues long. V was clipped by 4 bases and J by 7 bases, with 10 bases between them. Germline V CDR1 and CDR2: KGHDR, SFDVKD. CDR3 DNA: TGTGCCACCAGTGACTCCAACCGGAATGAGCAGTTCTTC. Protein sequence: CATSDSNRNEQFF.

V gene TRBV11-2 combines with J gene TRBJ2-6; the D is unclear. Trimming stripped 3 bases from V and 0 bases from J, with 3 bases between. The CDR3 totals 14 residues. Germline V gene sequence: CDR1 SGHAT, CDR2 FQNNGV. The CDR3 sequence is CASSFNSGANVLTF. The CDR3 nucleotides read TGTGCCAGCAGCTTCAACTCTGGGGCCAACGTCCTGACTTTC.

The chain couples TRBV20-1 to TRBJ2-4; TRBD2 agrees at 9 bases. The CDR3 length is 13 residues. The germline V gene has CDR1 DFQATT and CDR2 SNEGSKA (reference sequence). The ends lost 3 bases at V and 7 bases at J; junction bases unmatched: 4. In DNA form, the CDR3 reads TGCAGTGCTAGGCTCCTAGCGGGGAACATTCAGTACTTC. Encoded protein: CSARLLAGNIQYF.